These 22 T cell receptor beta chains were all obtained from the same sample, sequenced in a study of cytomegalovirus exposure and HLA in healthy donors. PCR primers comprised 60 Vbeta and 13 Jbeta primers. The table came from immunoSEQ multiplex PCR; TCRdb's copy has only in-frame clones and leaves some out. The sample has 97,000 or so clones, around 80% seen once. Sequenced: PBMCs. These receptors were taken from a man between 40 and 49 years old in good health and CMV-seronegative.

The genes are TRBV18 and TRBJ2-7; 9 nucleotides match TRBD1. The V and J ends lost 6 bases and 3 bases, in that order; junction bases with no gene match: 9. The CDR3 sequence is 15 residues long. The germline V gene encodes CDR1 KGHSH and CDR2 LQKENI. Here the CDR3 DNA reads TGTGCCAGCTCCTCCCTGGGACAGGGATACTACGAGCAGTACTTC. This encodes CASSSLGQGYYEQYF.

The J gene is TRBJ2-3, the V gene TRBV2; D is perhaps TRBD1 (6 bases). Germline CDR1 is SNHLY and CDR2 is FYNNEI. The CDR3 sequence is 15 residues long. V dropped 7 bases and J dropped 0 bases, with 14 bases sitting between them. CDR3 sequence reads: CASTRGHRSTDTQYF. For the CDR3, the DNA is TGTGCCAGCACTAGGGGACACAGGAGCACAGATACGCAGTATTTT.

The chain carries TRBV27 and TRBJ1-1, with D perhaps TRBD1 (5 bases). V dropped 1 base and J dropped 6 bases, with 9 bases sitting between them. Germline V lookup: CDR1 MNHEY, CDR2 SMNVEV (reference sequence). This CDR3 has 13 residues. In nucleotides, the CDR3 is TGTGCCAGCAGTTTATTTCGGGGGTCTGAAGCTTTCTTT. Translated: CASSLFRGSEAFF.

The chain couples TRBV29-1 to TRBJ2-5; 7 bases line up with TRBD1. Per the germline V gene, CDR1 is SQVTM and CDR2 is ANQGSEA. The CDR3 sequence is 14 residues long. V lost 7 bases to trimming and J lost 4 bases; unmatched junction nucleotides: 12. The CDR3 region has the DNA TGCAGCGCAAGAAAGACAGGGAGCGGAGAGACCCAGTACTTC. Its protein product is CSARKTGSGETQYF.

V usage is TRBV6-6 and J usage is TRBJ1-1; D is unclear. V was shortened by 9 bases and J by 2 bases, with 16 bases between the two germline ends. The germline V gene has CDR1 MNHNY and CDR2 SVGAGI (reference sequence). This CDR3 is 14 amino acids long. CDR3 sequence reads: CASRRQSDNTEAFF. DNA of the CDR3: TGTGCCAGTAGGCGACAATCTGACAACACTGAAGCTTTCTTT.

The chain joins TRBV29-1 to TRBJ2-1; 8 bases map to TRBD2. The germline CDR1 and CDR2 sequences are SQVTM and ANQGSEA. The CDR3 loop spans 12 amino acids. Unmatched junction bases numbered 8, after V lost 6 bases and J lost 10 bases. The CDR3 loop is CSVERRGVEQFF. The CDR3 coding sequence is TGCAGCGTAGAACGGCGGGGGGTCGAGCAGTTCTTC.

CDR3 amino acids: CASSFTGVGNTIYF. The CDR3 nucleotides are TGTGCCAGCAGCTTTACAGGGGTTGGAAACACCATATATTTT. The V and J genes are TRBV5-5 and TRBJ1-3, with 7 bases aligning to TRBD1. This CDR3 is 14 amino acids long. Looked up from germline, CDR1 is SGHKS and CDR2 is YYEKEE (reference sequence). The trim removed 2 bases at V and 3 bases at J, leaving 2 bases unmatched.

The rearrangement uses TRBV2 and TRBJ1-2; 9 nucleotides line up with TRBD1. With V trimmed by 7 bases and J by 7 bases, 13 bases remained unmatched. Per germline, CDR1 SNHLY and CDR2 FYNNEI. This CDR3 has 15 residues. CDR3 nucleotides: TGTGCCAGCAATCGGGACAGGGTGGCCAGAGGTGGCTACACCTTC. Translation: CASNRDRVARGGYTF.

This clone was detected only once. The rearrangement joins TRBV5-4 to TRBJ2-3; a weak D match, TRBD2 (5 bases). Trimming stripped 3 bases from V and 8 bases from J, with 19 bases between. The CDR3 spans 15 residues. Germline V gene data show CDR1 as SGHNT and CDR2 as YYREEE (reference sequence). The CDR3 sequence: CASSSPTSLEGTQYF. The DNA of the CDR3 is TGTGCCAGCAGCTCGCCCACCAGCTTAGAGGGTACGCAGTATTTT.

This clone is a singleton in its sample. The V and J genes are TRBV18 and TRBJ2-5, with D uncertain. CDR1 and CDR2 (germline): KGHSH, LQKENI. The CDR3 sequence is 15 residues long. V was cut by 1 base and J by 0 bases, with 9 bases left in between. The DNA of the CDR3 is TGTGCCAGCTCACCACAGTACGAGTACCAAGAGACCCAGTACTTC. Translated, it gives CASSPQYEYQETQYF.

The V call is TRBV5-4, the J call TRBJ2-6, with TRBD2 as a possible D gene (6 bases). The V and J ends lost 3 bases and 0 bases respectively, with 7 bases between them. Per the germline V gene, CDR1 is SGHNT and CDR2 is YYREEE (reference sequence). The CDR3 runs to 15 residues. The CDR3 coding sequence is TGTGCCAGCAGCTCCGGGGGCTCTGGGGCCAACGTCCTGACTTTC. It translates to CASSSGGSGANVLTF.

The V gene is TRBV27, the J gene TRBJ1-5, with 7 bases aligning to TRBD1. Germline CDR1 and CDR2: MNHEY and SMNVEV (reference sequence). This CDR3 contains 14 residues. The ends lost 5 bases at V and 4 bases at J; junction bases unmatched: 5. The CDR3 DNA is TGTGCCAGCAGTCACGGGACAGCAAATCAGCCCCAGCATTTT. Residues: CASSHGTANQPQHF.

The rearrangement joins TRBV18 to TRBJ1-6; TRBD1 agrees at 8 bases. This CDR3 comprises 16 residues. From germline, CDR1 is KGHSH and CDR2 LQKENI. Germline trimming cut 0 bases from V and 5 bases from J; bases unmatched to any gene: 3. CDR3 bases: TGTGCCAGCTCACCACCGAACAGGGGGGATAATTCACCCCTCCACTTT. Translated, it gives CASSPPNRGDNSPLHF.

This chain uses TRBV5-1 with TRBJ2-7, with 8 bases fitting TRBD1. Germline CDR1 is SGHRS and CDR2 is YFSETQ. V trimming: 1 base; J trimming: 3 bases; junction bases outside the gene matches: 9. The CDR3 totals 16 residues. For the CDR3, the DNA is TGCGCCAGCAGCTTGTCCCAACAGGGGGGCCTCTACGAGCAGTACTTC. Its protein is CASSLSQQGGLYEQYF.

The chain is built from TRBV27 and TRBJ2-5; 10 nucleotides align to TRBD1. Trimming removed 3 bases from V and 2 bases from J; junction bases left unmatched: 3. The germline V gene has CDR1 MNHEY and CDR2 SMNVEV (reference sequence). The CDR3 spans 15 residues. The CDR3 DNA is TGTGCCAGCAGTTTCCGGACAGGGGGGCAAGAGACCCAGTACTTC. Translating it yields CASSFRTGGQETQYF.

The chain couples TRBV5-1 to TRBJ2-2, with 12 nucleotides matching TRBD1. V dropped 4 bases and J dropped 6; count of bases not matched to a gene: 4. Germline assignment: CDR1 SGHRS and CDR2 YFSETQ. There are 15 residues in the CDR3. The CDR3 nucleotides are TGCGCCAGCAGCGGGACAGGGGGCTTGGCCGGGGAGCTGTTTTTT. It yields the protein CASSGTGGLAGELFF.

CDR3 sequence: CASSSQGFGGELFF. As DNA, the CDR3 is TGTGCCAGCAGTTCTCAGGGTTTCGGCGGGGAGCTGTTTTTT. The chain employs TRBV27 and TRBJ2-2; possibly TRBD1 for D (5 bases). The CDR3 runs 14 residues. V lost 4 bases, J lost 7 bases, and 13 bases lay in between. Germline-derived CDR1 and CDR2 are MNHEY and SMNVEV (reference sequence).

The chain has TRBV10-3 and TRBJ2-2; TRBD1 might be the D (6 bases). The ends were cut back, 7 bases at V and 1 base at J, with 10 bases in the middle. CDR1 and CDR2 (germline): ENHRY, SYGVKD. The CDR3 has 14 residues. In DNA, the CDR3 is TGTGCCATCACCGGACAGAGGAACACCGGGGAGCTGTTTTTT. This codes for CAITGQRNTGELFF.

The chain uses TRBV6-1 and TRBJ1-2; 10 positions match TRBD1. The V gene's germline CDR1 is MNHNS and CDR2 SASEGT. V was pared by 7 bases and J by 7 bases, with 6 bases of the junction left unmatched. The CDR3 has 13 residues. The CDR3 DNA follows: TGTGCCAGCAAATCGACAGGGGGCTGTGGCTACACCTTC. Encoded protein: CASKSTGGCGYTF.

The V gene is TRBV27, the J gene TRBJ2-7; the match to TRBD1 covers 7 bases. V dropped 5 bases and J dropped 4; count of bases not matched to a gene: 5. CDR3 size: 13 residues. Germline V lookup: CDR1 MNHEY, CDR2 SMNVEV (reference sequence). The CDR3 loop reads CASSPQGLYEQYF. CDR3 sequence (DNA): TGTGCCAGCAGTCCACAGGGGTTGTACGAGCAGTACTTC.

This chain links TRBV2 with TRBJ1-2; 7 bases map to TRBD1. The CDR3 length is 14 residues. V lost 4 bases to trimming and J lost 8 bases; unmatched junction nucleotides: 10. CDR1 and CDR2 (germline): SNHLY, FYNNEI. CDR3: CASSGGQSHYGYTF. The CDR3 nucleotides read TGTGCCAGCAGTGGGGGACAGTCGCATTACGGCTACACCTTC.

The chain carries TRBV18 and TRBJ2-7, with 9 bases fitting TRBD1. V shed 5 bases, J shed 3 bases, and the junction held 2 bases outside the gene matches. Germline V gene data show CDR1 as KGHSH and CDR2 as LQKENI. The CDR3 runs to 13 residues. For the CDR3, the DNA is TGTGCCAGCTCAGCGGGACAGGGCTACGAGCAGTACTTC. As protein: CASSAGQGYEQYF.